This passage covers 11 T cell receptor beta chains from one sample sequenced in a study of PD-L1 blockade in urothelial cancer. Assay used: immunoSEQ multiplex PCR; TCRdb lists only in-frame clones, some missing. The sample consists of about 130,000 clones, roughly 84% of them appearing once. Time point specified: pretreatment peripheral blood. The material sequenced was PBMCs, taken around atezolizumab (anti-PD-L1) treatment. These receptors all come from a man aged 50-60 years with urothelial cancer.

The genes are TRBV11-2 and TRBJ2-2; D is undetermined. Trimming took off 5 bases at V and 2 bases at J, with 12 bases between the two ends. Germline V gene sequence: CDR1 SGHAT, CDR2 FQNNGV. This CDR3 is built from 15 residues. CDR3 amino acids: CASSPPVVNTGELFF. CDR3 nucleotide sequence: TGTGCCAGCAGCCCCCCGGTGGTCAACACCGGGGAGCTGTTTTTT.

The chain's CDR3 is CAWIRGRGRGGYTF. The DNA of the CDR3 is TGTGCCTGGATACGGGGTAGGGGGCGGGGTGGCTACACCTTC. The chain is built from TRBV30 and TRBJ1-2; 7 bases map to TRBD1. J lost 7 bases, V lost 4 bases, and 12 bases had no gene match. Germline V gene lookup returns CDR1 GTSNPN and CDR2 SVGIG (reference sequence). The CDR3 runs 14 residues.

The V gene is TRBV18, the J gene TRBJ1-3; 8 bases are shared with TRBD1. The CDR3 covers 16 residues. Germline-derived CDR1 and CDR2 are KGHSH and LQKENI. V was pared by 0 bases and J by 5 bases, with 6 bases of the junction left unmatched. The CDR3: CASSPPSGGLRNTIYF. Here the CDR3 DNA reads TGTGCCAGCTCACCACCTTCAGGGGGCCTTCGAAACACCATATATTTT.

V is TRBV11-2 and J is TRBJ2-5; no clear D gene. The V gene's germline CDR1 is SGHAT and CDR2 FQNNGV. V dropped 2 bases and J dropped 0 bases, with 4 bases sitting between them. CDR3 length: 13 amino acids. The CDR3 is CASSLSDQETQYF. CDR3 coding DNA: TGTGCCAGCAGCTTATCCGACCAAGAGACCCAGTACTTC.

The chain is built from TRBV5-5 and TRBJ1-3; no firm D call. Trimming took 1 base from V and 0 from J, leaving 11 bases between them. The germline V gene has CDR1 SGHKS and CDR2 YYEKEE (reference sequence). The CDR3 loop spans 16 amino acids. CDR3 protein: CASSLSLWASGNTIYF. The CDR3 DNA sequence: TGTGCCAGCAGCTTGTCTCTGTGGGCCTCTGGAAACACCATATATTTT. The variable domain in full, completed from reference TRBV5-5 and TRBJ1-3, reads DAGVTQSPTHLIKTRGQQVTLRCSPISGHKSVSWYQQVLGQGPQFIFQYYEKEERGRGNFPDRFSARQFPNYSSELNVNALLLGDSALYLCASSLSLWASGNTIYFGEGSWLTVV.

The CDR3 protein is CASRGQTTDTQYF. The CDR3 nucleotides are TGTGCCAGCAGGGGACAGACCACAGATACGCAGTATTTT. The V call is TRBV2, the J call TRBJ2-3; 7 nucleotides match TRBD1. The CDR3 length is 13 residues. The germline gives CDR1 SNHLY, CDR2 FYNNEI. The V gene end was trimmed by 6 bases and the J gene end by 2 bases; junction bases not matched to a gene: 2. The whole variable domain, filled in from reference TRBV2 and TRBJ2-3, reads EPEVTQTPSHQVTQMGQEVILRCVPISNHLYFYWYRQILGQKVEFLVSFYNNEISEKSEIFDDQFSVERPDGSNFTLKIRSTKLEDSAMYFCASRGQTTDTQYFGPGTRLTVL.

CDR3 bases: TGTGCCAGCGTCCGGGAAACGGGTCAGTTAACTGAAGCTTTCTTT. Translated, it gives CASVRETGQLTEAFF. The rearrangement uses TRBV18 and TRBJ1-1; D gene ambiguous. CDR1 and CDR2 from the germline V gene are KGHSH and LQKENI. CDR3 size: 15 residues. V was trimmed by 8 bases and J by 5 bases, leaving 21 bases between them.

The rearrangement uses TRBV21-1 and TRBJ2-1; TRBD2, as called in the table, went unchecked against the DNA. TRBV21-1 is tagged as a pseudogene. CDR3 size: 18 residues. CDR3: CASRNTRPNWRESNEQFF. The DNA of the CDR3 is TGTGCCAGCAGGAATACCCGGCCTAATTGGCGGGAGTCAAATGAGCAGTTCTTC.

Here the CDR3 reads CASSLTGIRPQHF. Written as DNA, the CDR3 is TGTGCCAGCAGTTTGACGGGAATCAGGCCCCAGCATTTT. The chain carries TRBV28 and TRBJ1-5; D remains unclear. Germline loops: CDR1 MDHEN, CDR2 SYDVKM. Trimming cost V 3 bases and J 9 bases, with 12 bases left between them. This CDR3 contains 13 residues.

This clone was recorded only once. V is TRBV11-3 and J is TRBJ2-1, with a weak D call TRBD2 (6 bases). Deletions cut 1 base from V and 0 bases from J, with 10 bases between. The germline CDR1 and CDR2 sequences are SGHNT and YENEEA. This CDR3 has 16 amino acids. CDR3 sequence: CASSLGGGSSYNEQFF. CDR3 bases: TGTGCCAGCAGCTTAGGTGGGGGGAGCTCCTACAATGAGCAGTTCTTC.

V is TRBV28 and J is TRBJ1-3; a weak D match, TRBD1 (5 bases). Germline V gene data show CDR1 as MDHEN and CDR2 as SYDVKM. V lost 6 bases and J 0 bases, leaving 12 bases between the germline ends. CDR3 length equals 15 residues. The chain's CDR3 is CASRPAGNSGNTIYF. In nucleotides, the CDR3 is TGTGCCAGCAGACCCGCAGGGAACTCTGGAAACACCATATATTTT. The variable domain in full, with the rest retrieved from reference TRBV28 and TRBJ1-3, is DVKVTQSSRYLVKRTGEKVFLECVQDMDHENMFWYRQDPGLGLRLIYFSYDVKMKEKGDIPEGYSVSREKKERFSLILESASTNQTSMYLCASRPAGNSGNTIYFGEGSWLTVV.